The entry that follows covers one T cell receptor beta chain sequence. This clone was counted many times. It lacks a known antigen. No qualities accompany the bases; no much larger clone lies one base away. TCRbeta CDR3 regions were amplified from genomic DNA using the immunoSEQ Assay, a bias-controlled multiplex PCR. On the authors' methods: Nucleated cell counts per sample were estimated from amplification of reference gene primers within the assay. Sequence reads were collapsed and filtered to measure the absolute abundance of every unique TCRbeta CDR3 rearrangement. For each sample, productive Simpson clonality was calculated as the square root of Simpson's diversity index across productive rearrangements. In TCRdb, the immuneACCESS table is reduced to in-frame sequences with V and J assigned. These tables do not hold every clone; where another copy was compared, an unresolved V gene accounts for under half, and the others remain unexplained. Clone size and the V and J calls come from that table; the DNA yielded D and trimming. A total of under 200,000 clones appear in this sample, roughly 80% of them only once. Jointly, the top ten make up roughly 2% of the sample.

The collaborating institutions used their own protocols to collect whole blood in K2EDTA tubes. For TCRbeta analysis, collaborator samples were shipped as frozen whole blood, as isolated PBMCs, or as DNA extracted from either sample type. The CDR3 runs 13 residues from the cysteine to the phenylalanine. Just the 39-base CDR3 DNA is kept, in frame starting at base 1. At the junction V is shortened by 0 bases and J by 4 bases, with 6 bases in between. Per the germline V gene (reference sequence), LGHDT is the CDR1 and YNNKEL is the CDR2. The data were obtained in a study of blood T cell repertoires in COVID-19 (dated by TCRdb to the early 2020s). Background for the entire study: Samples covering the acute and convalescent phases of COVID-19 were provided by collaborators in the United States, Italy and Spain. The prospective study material was composed of cDNA or gDNA derived from T cells, B-cell-depleted T cells, or PBMCs. Subjects who had been exposed to COVID-19, were actively infected with it, or had recovered from it provided the deeply sampled blood TCRbeta repertoires that made up the dataset. The repertoires were released in a freely available public database intended as a resource for research on the immune response to SARS-CoV-2. The samples were drawn from the first 160 participants of the ongoing ImmuneRACE study and from about 1,200 subjects provided by 6 global collaborators. Sample metadata almost always included a de-identified subject ID, COVID-19 status, age in years and sex. HLA class I and class II types, where available, came from metadata supplied by the sample provider rather than from assay-based typing. Study-level results and caveats: How much clinical and demographic metadata was included differed by source and by participant, and the metadata was provided uncurated.

The receptor comes from a woman over 75 with acute or convalescent COVID-19. The specimen was peripheral blood. The V and J segments used are TRBV3-1 (or the pseudogene TRBV3-2) and TRBJ1-1; there is no confident call for the D gene. The CDR3 is CASSQDFCTEAFF. The DNA sequence is as follows: TGTGCCAGCAGCCAAGATTTCTGCACTGAAGCTTTCTTT.